The clone carrying this T cell receptor beta chain was observed a single time. Its cognate antigen is unknown. A junction end diverges from the germline sequence, so it may reflect a read error. This CDR3 is built from 16 residues. Germline CDR1 is MNHEY and CDR2 is SVGAGI. This entry is derived from a study of chemoradiotherapy in HPV16-positive cancers. Study-wide results and caveats: Better recurrence-free survival went with HPV-responsive T-cell expansion in HPV16-positive patients. HPV-specific T cells were functionally defined from only a couple of HPV16-positive patients. Candidate HPV-specific clones and E7-related TCR motifs grew in tumor during treatment.

Assay: immunoSEQ multiplex PCR; the TCRdb copy retains only in-frame clones and omits some. Of over 35,000 clones listed, approximately 73% are singletons. The sample in question was blood, obtained from a patient who underwent chemoradiotherapy. The receptor was derived from a human donor with HPV-associated anogenital cancer. The rearrangement joins TRBV6-5 to TRBJ2-3; D may correspond to TRBD1 or TRBD2 (6 bases each). The CDR3 region has the DNA TGTGCCAGCAGTTACCGGGGGCCCGAAAGCAAAGATACGCAGTATTTT. Protein sequence: CASSYRGPESKDTQYF.